This T cell receptor (beta chain) was sequenced in a study of blood T cell repertoires in COVID-19. Sequencing used immunoSEQ multiplex PCR; TCRdb keeps in-frame clones, though not all of them. The sample has approximately 480,000 clones; roughly nine tenths are singletons. CDR1 is SGHAT, CDR2 FQNNGV, per germline. J was trimmed by 4 bases and V by 3 bases; bases with no gene match: 3. CDR3 length: 14 amino acids. The chain combines TRBV11-2 with TRBJ2-1; 7 nucleotides agree with TRBD1. What was sequenced was peripheral blood. The sequence was collected from a man younger than 30 with COVID-19, enrolled during active disease. The CDR3 nucleotides are TGTGCCAGCAGCTTTCGACAGGGATACAATGAGCAGTTCTTC. Protein sequence: CASSFRQGYNEQFF.